The clone carrying this T cell receptor beta chain was seen ten or more times. Its cognate antigen is unknown. This entry is derived from a study of CD8 T cells in ankylosing spondylitis. Whole-study results and caveats: What appeared characteristic of ankylosing spondylitis blood was a TCR beta motif of under 10 highly homologous variants. Matched ankylosing spondylitis synovial fluid reportedly showed significant enrichment of disease-linked clones.

TCRdb reprocessed the 5' RACE reads with MiXCR, giving one entry per CDR3 protein. The data show over 25,000 distinct CDR3 sequences, 7.9% seen once. CDR3 size: 14 residues. Trimming stripped 2 bases from V and 6 bases from J, with 14 bases between. Germline assignment: CDR1 SGHRS and CDR2 YFSETQ. Sequenced material: blood. The TCR sequence derives from a male donor with ankylosing spondylitis or in good health (not recorded which). This sequence joins TRBV5-1 and TRBJ1-2; D not resolved. The CDR3 is CASSLESRGNGYTF. The CDR3 region has the DNA TGCGCCAGCAGCTTAGAGTCGAGAGGGAATGGCTACACCTTC.